This TCR beta chain was identified in a study of T-cell reconstitution after alpha-beta-depleted transplantation in children. This clonotype showed up many times. TCRbeta library construction was performed incorporating unique molecular identifiers. TCRdb reprocessed the PCR reads with MiXCR, giving one entry per CDR3 protein. The table lists 100,000 to 120,000 distinct CDR3 sequences, around a tenth of them singletons. Trimming cost V 0 bases and J 6 bases, with 5 bases left between them. The CDR3 is made up of 12 amino acids. Germline CDR1 and CDR2: SEHNR and FQNEAQ (reference sequence). The TCR originated in a human donor who donated a stem cell graft to a child with acute lymphoblastic leukemia. The chain couples TRBV7-9 to TRBJ1-1; D uncertain. The sequencing used PBMCs from the stem cell graft donor, collected from the stem cell graft. The CDR3: CASSLARAEAFF. The CDR3, as DNA: TGTGCCAGCAGCTTAGCGAGGGCTGAAGCTTTCTTT.